This record concerns one T cell receptor (beta chain) sequence. Clones were sequenced by immunoSEQ multiplex PCR, and TCRdb holds only the in-frame ones, with some missing. The sample carries 75,000 to 100,000 clones, over 80% recorded once. These data originate in a study of blood T cell repertoires in COVID-19. Germline V gene lookup returns CDR1 MDHEN and CDR2 SYDVKM. The CDR3 is made up of 14 amino acids. V was trimmed by 4 bases and J by 10 bases, leaving 19 bases between them. The TCR was taken from a woman of 80 years or more with acute or convalescent COVID-19. The specimen sequenced was peripheral blood. This rearrangement joins TRBV28 to TRBJ1-1; perhaps TRBD1 as D (6 bases). The CDR3 here is CASSSPGTKVVAFF. The CDR3 coding sequence is TGTGCCAGCAGTTCCCCCGGGACAAAGGTTGTAGCTTTCTTT.